This entry is about one T cell receptor (beta chain). The sample originates from a study of T cell changes during pregnancy in multiple sclerosis. V was pared by 6 bases and J by 5 bases, with 8 bases of the junction left unmatched. CDR3 size: 15 residues. Looked up from germline, CDR1 is MNHEY and CDR2 is SMNVEV (reference sequence). Libraries were prepared by immunoSEQ multiplex PCR; TCRdb keeps only in-frame clonotypes and omits some of them. The sample has around 44,000 clones, 80% to 95% seen once. Sequencing used CD8+ T cells from peripheral blood mononuclear cells, obtained in the first trimester of pregnancy. V is TRBV27 and J is TRBJ2-1, with TRBD1 identical over 9 bases. The receptor's source is a female donor with multiple sclerosis, enrolled in a pregnancy study. The CDR3 DNA sequence: TGTGCCAGCAGGGTTACAGGGGGCCTCGACAATGAGCAGTTCTTC. Translating gives CASRVTGGLDNEQFF.